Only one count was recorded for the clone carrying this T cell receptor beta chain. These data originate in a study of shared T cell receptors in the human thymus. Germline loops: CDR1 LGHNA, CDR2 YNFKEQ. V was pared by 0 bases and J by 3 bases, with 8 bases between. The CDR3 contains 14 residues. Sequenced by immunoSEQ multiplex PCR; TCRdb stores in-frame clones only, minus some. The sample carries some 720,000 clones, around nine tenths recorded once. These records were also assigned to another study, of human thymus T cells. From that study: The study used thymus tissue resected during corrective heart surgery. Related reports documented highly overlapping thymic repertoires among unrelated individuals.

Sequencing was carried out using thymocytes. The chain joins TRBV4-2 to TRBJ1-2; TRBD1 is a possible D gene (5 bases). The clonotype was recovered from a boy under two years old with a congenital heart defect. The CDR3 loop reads CASSQEGQYYGYTF. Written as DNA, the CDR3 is TGTGCCAGCAGCCAAGAAGGACAATACTATGGCTACACCTTC.